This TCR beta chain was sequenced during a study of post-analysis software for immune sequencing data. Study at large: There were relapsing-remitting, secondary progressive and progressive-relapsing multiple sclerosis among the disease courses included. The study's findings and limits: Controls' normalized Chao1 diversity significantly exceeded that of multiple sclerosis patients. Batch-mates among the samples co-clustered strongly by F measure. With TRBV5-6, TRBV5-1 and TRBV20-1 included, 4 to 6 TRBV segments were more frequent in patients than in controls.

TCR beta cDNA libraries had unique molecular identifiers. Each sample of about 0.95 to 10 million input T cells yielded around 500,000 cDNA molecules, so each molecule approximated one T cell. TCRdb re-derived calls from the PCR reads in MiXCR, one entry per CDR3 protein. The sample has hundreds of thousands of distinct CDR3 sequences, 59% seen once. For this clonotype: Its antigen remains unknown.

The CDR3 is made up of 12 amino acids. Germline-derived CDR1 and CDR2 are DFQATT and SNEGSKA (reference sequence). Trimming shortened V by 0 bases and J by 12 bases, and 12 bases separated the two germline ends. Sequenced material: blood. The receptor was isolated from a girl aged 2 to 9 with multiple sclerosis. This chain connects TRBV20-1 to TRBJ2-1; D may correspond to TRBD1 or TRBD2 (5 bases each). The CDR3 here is CSARDGGTGQFF. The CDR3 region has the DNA TGCAGTGCTAGAGATGGGGGAACCGGGCAGTTCTTC.